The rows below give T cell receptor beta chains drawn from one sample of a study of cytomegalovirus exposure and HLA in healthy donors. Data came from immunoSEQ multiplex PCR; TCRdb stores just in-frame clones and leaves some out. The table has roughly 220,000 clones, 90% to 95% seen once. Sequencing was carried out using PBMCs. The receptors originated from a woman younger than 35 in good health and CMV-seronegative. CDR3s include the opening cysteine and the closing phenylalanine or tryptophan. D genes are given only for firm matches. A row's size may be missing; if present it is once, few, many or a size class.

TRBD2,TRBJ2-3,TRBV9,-,CASSAPRTSGSFSTDTQYF,TGTGCCAGCAGCGCCCCCCGGACTAGCGGGAGCTTTAGCACAGATACGCAGTATTTT
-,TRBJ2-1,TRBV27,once,CASSFAGALSVNEQFF,TGTGCCAGCAGTTTCGCAGGGGCCCTGTCGGTCAATGAGCAGTTCTTC
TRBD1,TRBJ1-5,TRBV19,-,CASQPRDSVNQPQHF,TGTGCCAGCCAACCCAGGGACAGTGTCAATCAGCCCCAGCATTTT
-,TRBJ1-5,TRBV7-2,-,CASSSNAGRPQHF,TGTGCCAGCAGCTCGAATGCGGGGCGGCCCCAGCATTTT
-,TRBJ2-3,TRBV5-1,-,CASSLDTTSTDTQYF,TGCGCCAGCAGCTTGGATACGACTAGCACAGATACGCAGTATTTT
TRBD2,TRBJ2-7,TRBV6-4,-,CASSVSSGSYEQYF,TGTGCCAGCAGTGTATCGAGCGGGAGTTACGAGCAGTACTTC
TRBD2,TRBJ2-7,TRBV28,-,CASIPGLAGGNSYEQYF,TGTGCCAGCATACCGGGACTAGCGGGAGGCAACTCCTACGAGCAGTACTTC
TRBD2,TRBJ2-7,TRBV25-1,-,CASSGESSGRFNEQYF,TGTGCCAGCAGTGGCGAATCTAGCGGGAGGTTTAACGAGCAGTACTTC
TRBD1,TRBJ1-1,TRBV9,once,CASSEGQLTVDHFF,TGTGCCAGCAGCGAGGGACAGCTGACCGTTGACCATTTCTTT
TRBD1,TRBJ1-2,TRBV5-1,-,CASSWVGQPVDGYTF,TGCGCCAGCAGCTGGGTGGGACAGCCTGTTGATGGCTACACCTTC
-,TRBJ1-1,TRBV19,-,CASSRPGFIEAFF,TGTGCCAGTTCTCGTCCAGGGTTTATTGAAGCTTTCTTT
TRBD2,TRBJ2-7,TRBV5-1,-,CASSLAPSGSYEQYF,TGCGCCAGCAGCTTGGCCCCTAGCGGCTCCTACGAGCAGTACTTC
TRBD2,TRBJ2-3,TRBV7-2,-,CASSLGLATDTQYF,TGTGCCAGCAGCTTAGGACTAGCCACAGATACGCAGTATTTT
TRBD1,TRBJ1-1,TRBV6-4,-,CASRAQGFDTEAFF,TGTGCCAGCAGGGCACAGGGGTTTGACACTGAAGCTTTCTTT
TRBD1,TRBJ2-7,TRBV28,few,CASSSSTGFDEQYF,TGTGCCAGCAGTTCATCGACAGGGTTTGACGAGCAGTACTTC
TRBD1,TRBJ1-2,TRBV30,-,CAWTVDRGRGYTF,TGTGCCTGGACGGTGGACAGGGGCAGGGGCTACACCTTC
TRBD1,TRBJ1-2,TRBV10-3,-,CAISGTGNDYGYTF,TGTGCCATCAGTGGGACAGGGAACGATTATGGCTACACCTTC
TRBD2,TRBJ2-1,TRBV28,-,CASSFSLAGGGEFNEQFF,TGTGCCAGCAGTTTCTCTCTAGCGGGAGGGGGGGAGTTTAATGAGCAGTTCTTC
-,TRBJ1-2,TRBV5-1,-,CASRSGNYGYTF,TGCGCCAGCAGATCAGGGAACTATGGCTACACCTTC
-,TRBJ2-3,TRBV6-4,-,CASSDSEILASTDTQYF,TGTGCCAGCAGTGACTCTGAGATTTTAGCTAGCACAGATACGCAGTATTTT
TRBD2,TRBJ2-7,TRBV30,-,CAWSVVLAGGREQYF,TGTGCCTGGAGTGTAGTGCTAGCGGGAGGTAGGGAGCAGTACTTC
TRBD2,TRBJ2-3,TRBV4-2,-,CASSQDLAGLLNTQYF,TGTGCCAGCAGCCAAGATCTAGCGGGATTGTTGAATACGCAGTATTTT
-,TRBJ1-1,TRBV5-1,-,CASSFRRGGAEAFF,TGCGCCAGCAGCTTTCGGAGAGGGGGGGCTGAAGCTTTCTTT
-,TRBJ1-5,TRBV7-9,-,CASSTQYSNQPQHF,TGTGCCAGCAGCACACAGTATAGCAATCAGCCCCAGCATTTT
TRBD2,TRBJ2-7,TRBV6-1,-,CASSSERGGSYEQYF,TGTGCCAGCAGTTCCGAGAGGGGAGGGTCCTACGAGCAGTACTTC
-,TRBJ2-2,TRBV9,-,CASSVGQANTGELFF,TGTGCCAGCAGCGTAGGTCAAGCAAACACCGGGGAGCTGTTTTTT
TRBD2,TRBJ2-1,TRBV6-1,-,CASTGLAGYEQFF,TGTGCCAGCACGGGCCTAGCGGGGTATGAGCAGTTCTTC
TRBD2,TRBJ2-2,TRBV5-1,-,CASSSGLAGIESTGELFF,TGCGCCAGCAGCTCCGGACTAGCGGGGATCGAAAGCACCGGGGAGCTGTTTTTT
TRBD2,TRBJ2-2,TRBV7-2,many,CASSLRTSGLPGELFF,TGTGCCAGCAGCCTACGGACTAGCGGTCTTCCCGGGGAGCTGTTTTTT
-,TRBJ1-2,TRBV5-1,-,CASSLDRLYGYTF,TGCGCCAGCAGCTTAGACAGACTCTATGGCTACACCTTC
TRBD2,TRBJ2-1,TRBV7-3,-,CASSISGRAGEQFF,TGTGCCAGCAGCATTAGCGGGAGGGCCGGTGAGCAGTTCTTC
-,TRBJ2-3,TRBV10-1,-,CASSDPSTGADTQYF,TGCGCCAGCAGTGACCCTAGCACCGGAGCCGATACGCAGTATTTT
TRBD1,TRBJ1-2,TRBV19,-,CASTPWDSLTYGYTF,TGTGCCAGTACCCCTTGGGACAGCCTAACCTATGGCTACACCTTC
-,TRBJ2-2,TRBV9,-,CASSVGGSGANTGELFF,TGTGCCAGCAGCGTAGGAGGTTCAGGGGCGAACACCGGGGAGCTGTTTTTT
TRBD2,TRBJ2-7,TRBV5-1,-,CASSRLAGSEQYF,TGCGCCAGCAGCAGACTAGCGGGAAGCGAGCAGTACTTC
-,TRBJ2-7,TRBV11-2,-,CASSLSPVSGFYYEQYF,TGTGCCAGCAGCCTCTCCCCGGTTAGCGGTTTTTACTACGAGCAGTACTTC
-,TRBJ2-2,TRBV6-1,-,CASSELQGYGELFF,TGTGCCAGCAGTGAACTTCAGGGATACGGGGAGCTGTTTTTT
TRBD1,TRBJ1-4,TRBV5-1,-,CASSLWDSDNEKLFF,TGCGCCAGCAGCTTGTGGGACAGCGATAATGAAAAACTGTTTTTT
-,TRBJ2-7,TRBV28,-,CASSSGSFHYEQYF,TGTGCCAGCAGTTCGGGATCCTTCCACTACGAGCAGTACTTC
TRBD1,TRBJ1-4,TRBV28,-,CASSTSTGGNEKLFF,TGTGCCAGCAGTACCAGCACAGGGGGGAATGAAAAACTGTTTTTT
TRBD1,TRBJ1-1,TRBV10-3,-,CAISESGQGAGTEAFF,TGTGCCATCAGTGAGTCGGGTCAGGGGGCAGGGACTGAAGCTTTCTTT
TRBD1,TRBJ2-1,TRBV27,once,CASSLNRGLGEQFF,TGTGCCAGCAGTTTAAACAGGGGGCTCGGTGAGCAGTTCTTC
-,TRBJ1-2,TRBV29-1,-,CSVGERAGGYTF,TGCAGCGTTGGGGAGAGGGCCGGGGGCTACACCTTC
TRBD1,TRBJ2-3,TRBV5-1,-,CASSWRQGQDTQYF,TGCGCCAGCAGCTGGAGACAGGGGCAAGATACGCAGTATTTT
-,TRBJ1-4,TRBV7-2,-,CASSLALGEKLFF,TGTGCCAGCAGCTTAGCTCTAGGAGAAAAACTGTTTTTT
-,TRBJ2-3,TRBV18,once,CASSPSGRGGTDTQYF,TGTGCCAGCTCACCAAGCGGCAGGGGGGGCACAGATACGCAGTATTTT
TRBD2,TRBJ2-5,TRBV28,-,CASSLVAGGETQYF,TGTGCCAGCAGTTTGGTAGCGGGAGGAGAGACCCAGTACTTC
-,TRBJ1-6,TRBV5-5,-,CASSLPTGVNSPLHF,TGTGCCAGCAGCTTACCGACAGGAGTCAATTCACCCCTCCACTTT
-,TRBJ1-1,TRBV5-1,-,CASSFGEGTEAFF,TGCGCCAGCAGCTTCGGGGAGGGCACTGAAGCTTTCTTT
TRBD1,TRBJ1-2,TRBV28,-,CASSETGAYGYTF,TGTGCCAGCAGTGAAACAGGGGCCTATGGCTACACCTTC
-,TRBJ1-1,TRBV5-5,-,CASSLGQLGTEAFF,TGTGCCAGCAGCTTGGGACAGCTAGGGACTGAAGCTTTCTTT
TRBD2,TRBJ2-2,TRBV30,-,CAWSAGRETGELFF,TGTGCCTGGAGTGCCGGGAGGGAGACCGGGGAGCTGTTTTTT
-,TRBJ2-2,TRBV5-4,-,CASSLRGLGLGELFF,TGTGCCAGCAGCTTGAGGGGCCTCGGGCTAGGGGAGCTGTTTTTT
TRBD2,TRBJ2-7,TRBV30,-,CAWSVRLAGGGYEQYF,TGTGCCTGGAGTGTAAGACTAGCGGGAGGGGGCTACGAGCAGTACTTC